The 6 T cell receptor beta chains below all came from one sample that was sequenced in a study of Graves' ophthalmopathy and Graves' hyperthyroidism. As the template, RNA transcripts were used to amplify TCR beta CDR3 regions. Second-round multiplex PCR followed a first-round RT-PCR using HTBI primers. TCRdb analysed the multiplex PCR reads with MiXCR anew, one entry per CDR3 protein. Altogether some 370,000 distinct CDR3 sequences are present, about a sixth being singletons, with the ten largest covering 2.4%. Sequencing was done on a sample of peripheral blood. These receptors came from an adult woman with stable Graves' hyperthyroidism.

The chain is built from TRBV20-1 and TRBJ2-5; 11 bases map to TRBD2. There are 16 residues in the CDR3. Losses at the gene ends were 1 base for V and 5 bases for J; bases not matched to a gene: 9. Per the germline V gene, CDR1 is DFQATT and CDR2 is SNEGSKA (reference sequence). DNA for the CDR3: TGCAGTGCTAGAGCGCCTAGCGGGGGGATCGTTGAGACCCAGTACTTC. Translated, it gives CSARAPSGGIVETQYF.

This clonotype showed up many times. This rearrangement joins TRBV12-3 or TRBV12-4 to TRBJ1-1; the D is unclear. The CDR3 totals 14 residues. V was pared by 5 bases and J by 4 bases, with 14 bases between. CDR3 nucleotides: TGTGCCAGCAGTATAGAAGGGATCCGCACTGAAGCTTTCTTT. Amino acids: CASSIEGIRTEAFF.

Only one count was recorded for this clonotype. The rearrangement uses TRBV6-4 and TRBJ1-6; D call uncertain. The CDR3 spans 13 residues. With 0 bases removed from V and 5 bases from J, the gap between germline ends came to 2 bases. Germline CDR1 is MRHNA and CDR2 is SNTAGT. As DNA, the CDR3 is TGTGCCAGCAGTGACTCAGATAATTCACCCCTCCACTTT. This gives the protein CASSDSDNSPLHF.

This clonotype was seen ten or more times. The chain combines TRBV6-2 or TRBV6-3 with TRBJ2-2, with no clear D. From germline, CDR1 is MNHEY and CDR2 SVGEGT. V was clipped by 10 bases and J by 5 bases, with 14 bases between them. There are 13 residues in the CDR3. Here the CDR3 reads CATQKGVTGELFF. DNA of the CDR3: TGTGCCACGCAGAAGGGTGTGACCGGGGAGCTGTTTTTT.

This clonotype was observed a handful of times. CDR3 amino acids: CASTLLASGPGGKNIQYF. The CDR3 DNA is TGTGCCAGCACCCTGTTGGCTAGCGGCCCCGGGGGCAAAAACATTCAGTACTTC. The V call is TRBV5-6, the J call TRBJ2-4, with 7 bases lining up with TRBD2. Germline-derived CDR1 and CDR2 are SGHDT and YYEEEE. V gave up 6 bases and J gave up 3 bases; unmatched junction bases: 18. The CDR3 runs to 18 residues.

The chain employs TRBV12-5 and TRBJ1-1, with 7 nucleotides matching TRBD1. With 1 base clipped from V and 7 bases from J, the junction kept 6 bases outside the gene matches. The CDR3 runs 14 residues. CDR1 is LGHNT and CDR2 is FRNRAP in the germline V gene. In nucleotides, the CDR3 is TGTGCTAGTGGTTTGGCCGGGGGACAGTATGAAGCTTTCTTT. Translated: CASGLAGGQYEAFF.